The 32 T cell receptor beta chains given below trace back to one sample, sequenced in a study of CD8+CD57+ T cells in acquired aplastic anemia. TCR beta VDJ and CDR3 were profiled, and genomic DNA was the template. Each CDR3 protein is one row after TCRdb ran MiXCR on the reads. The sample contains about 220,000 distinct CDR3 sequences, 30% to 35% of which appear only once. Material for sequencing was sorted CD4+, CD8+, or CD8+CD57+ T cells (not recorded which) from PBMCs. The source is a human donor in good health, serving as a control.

The CDR3 loop reads CASSRAGTHTEKLFF. Written as DNA, the CDR3 is TGTGCCAGTAGTAGAGCCGGGACTCACACTGAAAAACTGTTTTTT. The rearrangement links TRBV19 to TRBJ1-4; D perhaps matches TRBD1 (5 bases). Trimming removed 4 bases at V and 7 bases at J, with 16 bases between. The CDR3 consists of 15 residues. Germline CDR1 reads LNHDA; CDR2 reads SQIVND (reference sequence).

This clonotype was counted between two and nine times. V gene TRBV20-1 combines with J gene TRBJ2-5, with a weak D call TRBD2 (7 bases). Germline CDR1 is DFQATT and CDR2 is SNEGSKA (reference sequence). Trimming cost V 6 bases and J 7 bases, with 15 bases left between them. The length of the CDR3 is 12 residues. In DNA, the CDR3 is TGCAGTGCCCCCTGGGGGGGGGCGACCCAGTACTTC. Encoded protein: CSAPWGGATQYF.

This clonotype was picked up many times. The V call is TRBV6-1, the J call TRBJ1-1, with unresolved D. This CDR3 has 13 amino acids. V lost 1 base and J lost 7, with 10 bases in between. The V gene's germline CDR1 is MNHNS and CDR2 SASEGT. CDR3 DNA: TGTGCCAGCAGTGAAGGCCGATTATATGAAGCTTTCTTT. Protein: CASSEGRLYEAFF.

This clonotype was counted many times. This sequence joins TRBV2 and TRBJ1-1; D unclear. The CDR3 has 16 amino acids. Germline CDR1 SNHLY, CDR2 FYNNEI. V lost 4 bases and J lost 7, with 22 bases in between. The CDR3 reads CASSGFHGYQQSEAFF. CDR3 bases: TGTGCCAGCAGTGGTTTCCACGGATACCAACAAAGTGAAGCTTTCTTT.

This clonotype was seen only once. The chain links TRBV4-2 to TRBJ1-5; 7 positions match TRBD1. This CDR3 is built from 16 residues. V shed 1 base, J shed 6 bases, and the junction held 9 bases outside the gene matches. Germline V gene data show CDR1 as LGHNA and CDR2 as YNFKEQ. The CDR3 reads CASSQAFEGAGQPQHF. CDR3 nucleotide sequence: TGTGCCAGCAGCCAAGCTTTTGAGGGGGCAGGTCAGCCCCAGCATTTT.

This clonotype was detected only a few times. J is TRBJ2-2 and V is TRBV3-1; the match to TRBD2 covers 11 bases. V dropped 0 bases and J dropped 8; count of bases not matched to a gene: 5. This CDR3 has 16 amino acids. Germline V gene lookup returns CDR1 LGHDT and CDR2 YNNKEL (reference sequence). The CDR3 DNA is TGTGCCAGCAGCCAAGATCGTCGGACTAGCGGGGGGGAGCTGTTTTTT. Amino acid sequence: CASSQDRRTSGGELFF. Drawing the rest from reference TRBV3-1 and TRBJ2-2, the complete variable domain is DTAVSQTPKYLVTQMGNDKSIKCEQNLGHDTMYWYKQDSKKFLKIMFSYNNKELIINETVPNRFSPKSPDKAHLNLHINSLELGDSAVYFCASSQDRRTSGGELFFGEGSRLTVL.

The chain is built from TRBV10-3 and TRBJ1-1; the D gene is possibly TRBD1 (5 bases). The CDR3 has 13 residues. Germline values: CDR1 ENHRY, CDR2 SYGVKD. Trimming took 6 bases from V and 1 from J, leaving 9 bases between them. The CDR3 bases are TGTGCCATCAGGACAGAGCCGAACACTGAAGCTTTCTTT. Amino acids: CAIRTEPNTEAFF.

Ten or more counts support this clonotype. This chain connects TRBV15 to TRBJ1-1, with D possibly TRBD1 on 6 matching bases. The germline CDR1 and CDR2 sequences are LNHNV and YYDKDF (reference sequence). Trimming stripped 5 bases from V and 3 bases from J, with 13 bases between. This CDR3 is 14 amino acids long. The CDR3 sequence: CATSVRTADTEAFF. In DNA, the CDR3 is TGTGCCACCAGCGTCCGGACAGCCGACACTGAAGCTTTCTTT.

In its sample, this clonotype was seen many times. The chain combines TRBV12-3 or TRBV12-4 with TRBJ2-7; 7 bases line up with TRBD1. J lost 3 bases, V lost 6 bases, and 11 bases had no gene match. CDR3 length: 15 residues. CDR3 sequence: CASRGLRDSDYEQYF. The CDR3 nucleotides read TGTGCCAGCAGGGGTCTCCGGGACAGCGACTACGAGCAGTACTTC.

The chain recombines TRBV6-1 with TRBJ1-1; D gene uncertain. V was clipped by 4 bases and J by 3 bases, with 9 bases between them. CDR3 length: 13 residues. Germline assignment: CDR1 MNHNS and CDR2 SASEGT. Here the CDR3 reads CASSADGYTEAFF. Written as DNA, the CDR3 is TGTGCCAGCAGTGCCGACGGCTACACTGAAGCTTTCTTT.

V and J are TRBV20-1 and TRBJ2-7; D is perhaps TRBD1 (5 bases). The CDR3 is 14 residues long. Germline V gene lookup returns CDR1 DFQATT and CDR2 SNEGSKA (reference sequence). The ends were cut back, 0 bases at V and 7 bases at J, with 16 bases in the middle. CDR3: CSARDLGAAGEQYF. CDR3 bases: TGCAGTGCTAGAGATCTAGGGGCGGCCGGGGAGCAGTACTTC.

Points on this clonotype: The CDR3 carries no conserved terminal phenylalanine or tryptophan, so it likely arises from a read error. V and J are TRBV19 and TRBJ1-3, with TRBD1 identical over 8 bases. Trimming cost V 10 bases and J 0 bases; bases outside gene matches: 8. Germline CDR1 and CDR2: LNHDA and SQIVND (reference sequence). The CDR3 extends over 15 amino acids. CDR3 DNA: TGTGCCAATACCCGACAGGGGACCTCTGGAAACACCATATATTCT. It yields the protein CANTRQGTSGNTIYS.

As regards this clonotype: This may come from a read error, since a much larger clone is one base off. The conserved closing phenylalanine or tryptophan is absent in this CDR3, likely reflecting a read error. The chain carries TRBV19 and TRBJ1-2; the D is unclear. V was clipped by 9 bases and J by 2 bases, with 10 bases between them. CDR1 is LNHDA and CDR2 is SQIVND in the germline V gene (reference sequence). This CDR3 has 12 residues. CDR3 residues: CARSTENYGYTL. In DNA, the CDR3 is TGTGCCAGGTCTACAGAAAACTATGGCTACACCCTC.

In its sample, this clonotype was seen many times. The CDR3, as DNA: TGTGCCACCAGCGGCCGGGGGGTCAACGAGCAGTACTTC. Amino acids: CATSGRGVNEQYF. V gene TRBV15 combines with J gene TRBJ2-7; 7 positions match TRBD2. This CDR3 contains 13 residues. The germline gives CDR1 LNHNV, CDR2 YYDKDF (reference sequence). V was clipped by 5 bases and J by 5 bases; unmatched bases: 6.

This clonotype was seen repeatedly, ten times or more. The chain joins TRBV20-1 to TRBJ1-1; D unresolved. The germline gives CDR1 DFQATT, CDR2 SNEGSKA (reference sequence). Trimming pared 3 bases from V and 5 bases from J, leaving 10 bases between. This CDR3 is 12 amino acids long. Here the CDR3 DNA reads TGCAGTGCTAGGGATACGAATACTGAAGCTTTCTTT. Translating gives CSARDTNTEAFF.

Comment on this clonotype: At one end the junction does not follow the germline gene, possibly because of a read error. The CDR3 sequence: CASSLVRGQGAPLF. In DNA, the CDR3 is TGTGCCAGCAGCTTAGTTAGAGGACAGGGTGCCCCCCTTTTT. The chain couples TRBV11-2 to TRBJ2-3; 8 positions agree with TRBD1. Germline loops: CDR1 SGHAT, CDR2 FQNNGV. The CDR3 runs 14 residues.

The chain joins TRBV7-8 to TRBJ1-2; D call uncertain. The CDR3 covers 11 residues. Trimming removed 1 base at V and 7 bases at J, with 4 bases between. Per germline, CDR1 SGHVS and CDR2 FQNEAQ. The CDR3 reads CASSLGFGYTF. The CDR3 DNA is TGTGCCAGCAGCTTAGGATTTGGCTACACCTTC.

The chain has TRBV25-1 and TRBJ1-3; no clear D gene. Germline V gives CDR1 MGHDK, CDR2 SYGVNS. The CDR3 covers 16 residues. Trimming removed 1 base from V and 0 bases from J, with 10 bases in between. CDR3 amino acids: CASSESRSHSGNTIYF. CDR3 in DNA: TGTGCCAGCAGTGAATCCCGCTCCCACTCTGGAAACACCATATATTTT.

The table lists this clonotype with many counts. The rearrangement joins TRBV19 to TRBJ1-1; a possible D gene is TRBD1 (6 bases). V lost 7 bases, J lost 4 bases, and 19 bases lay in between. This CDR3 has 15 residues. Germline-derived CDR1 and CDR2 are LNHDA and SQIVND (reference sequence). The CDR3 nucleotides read TGTGCCAGTAAACCGATCACAGGGTACGGCACTGAAGCTTTCTTT. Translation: CASKPITGYGTEAFF. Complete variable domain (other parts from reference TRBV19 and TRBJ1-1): DGGITQSPKYLFRKEGQNVTLSCEQNLNHDAMYWYRQDPGQGLRLIYYSQIVNDFQKGDIAEGYSVSREKKESFPLTVTSAQKNPTAFYLCASKPITGYGTEAFFGQGTRLTVV.

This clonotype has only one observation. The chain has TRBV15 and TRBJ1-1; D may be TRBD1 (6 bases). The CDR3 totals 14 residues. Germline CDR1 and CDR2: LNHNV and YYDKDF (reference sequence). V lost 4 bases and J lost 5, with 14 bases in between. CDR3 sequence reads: CATSIKSGVTEAFF. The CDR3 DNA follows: TGTGCCACCAGCATCAAGTCAGGGGTTACTGAAGCTTTCTTT.

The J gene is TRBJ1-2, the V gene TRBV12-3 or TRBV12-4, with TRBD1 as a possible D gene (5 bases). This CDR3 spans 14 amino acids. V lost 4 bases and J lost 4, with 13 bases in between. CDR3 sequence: CASSSPGPGYGYTF. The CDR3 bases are TGTGCCAGCAGTTCTCCGGGACCGGGCTATGGCTACACCTTC.

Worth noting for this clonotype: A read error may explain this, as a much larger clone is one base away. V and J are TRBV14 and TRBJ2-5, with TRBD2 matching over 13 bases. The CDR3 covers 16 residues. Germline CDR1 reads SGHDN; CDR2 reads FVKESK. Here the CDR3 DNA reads TGTGCCAGCAGCCAAGGACTAGCGGGGGGCAAAGAGGCCCAGTACTTC. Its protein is CASSQGLAGGKEAQYF.

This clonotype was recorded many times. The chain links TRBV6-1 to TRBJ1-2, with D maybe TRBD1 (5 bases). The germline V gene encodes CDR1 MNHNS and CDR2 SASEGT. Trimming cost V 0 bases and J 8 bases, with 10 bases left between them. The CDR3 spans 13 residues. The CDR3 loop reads CASSEAKGLGYTF. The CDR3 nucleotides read TGTGCCAGCAGTGAAGCGAAGGGGCTCGGCTACACCTTC.

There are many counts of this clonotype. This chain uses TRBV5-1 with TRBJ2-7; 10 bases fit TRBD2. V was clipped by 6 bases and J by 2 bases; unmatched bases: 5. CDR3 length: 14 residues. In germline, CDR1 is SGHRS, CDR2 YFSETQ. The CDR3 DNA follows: TGCGCCAGCACCAGGACTAGCGGAACCTACGAGCAGTACTTC. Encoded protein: CASTRTSGTYEQYF.

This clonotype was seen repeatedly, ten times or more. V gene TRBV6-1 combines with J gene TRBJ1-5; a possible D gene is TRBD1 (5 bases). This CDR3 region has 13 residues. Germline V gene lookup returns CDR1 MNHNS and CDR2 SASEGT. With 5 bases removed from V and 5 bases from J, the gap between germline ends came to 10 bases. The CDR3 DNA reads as TGTGCCAGCAGTCGCGGGACTTATCAGCCCCAGCATTTT. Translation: CASSRGTYQPQHF.

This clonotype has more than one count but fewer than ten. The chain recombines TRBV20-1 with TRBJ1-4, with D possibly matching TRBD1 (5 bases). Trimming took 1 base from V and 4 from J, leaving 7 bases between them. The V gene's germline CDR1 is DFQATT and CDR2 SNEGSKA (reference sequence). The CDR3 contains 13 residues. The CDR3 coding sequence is TGCAGTGCTAGAGGGGGGAATAATGAAAAACTGTTTTTT. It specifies CSARGGNNEKLFF.

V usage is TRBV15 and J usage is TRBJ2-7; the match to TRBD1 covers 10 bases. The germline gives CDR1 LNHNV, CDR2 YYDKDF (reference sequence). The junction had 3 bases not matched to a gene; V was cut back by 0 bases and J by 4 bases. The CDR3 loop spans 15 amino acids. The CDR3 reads CATSRDRTGGYEQYF. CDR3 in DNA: TGTGCCACCAGCAGAGATAGGACAGGGGGGTACGAGCAGTACTTC. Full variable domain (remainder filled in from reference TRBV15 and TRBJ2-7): DAMVIQNPRYQVTQFGKPVTLSCSQTLNHNVMYWYQQKSSQAPKLLFHYYDKDFNNEADTPDNFQSRRPNTSFCFLDIRSPGLGDTAMYLCATSRDRTGGYEQYFGPGTRLTVT.

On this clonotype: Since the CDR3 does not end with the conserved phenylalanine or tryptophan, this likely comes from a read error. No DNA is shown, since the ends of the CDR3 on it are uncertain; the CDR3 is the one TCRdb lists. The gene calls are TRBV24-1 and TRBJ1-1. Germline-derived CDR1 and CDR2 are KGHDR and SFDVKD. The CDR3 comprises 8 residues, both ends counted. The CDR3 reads CATSDLQG.

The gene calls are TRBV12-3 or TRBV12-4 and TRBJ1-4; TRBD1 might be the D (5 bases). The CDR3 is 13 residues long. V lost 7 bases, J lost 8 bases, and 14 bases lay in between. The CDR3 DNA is TGTGCCAGCATGAAGGCGCAGGGCGAAAAACTGTTTTTT. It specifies CASMKAQGEKLFF.

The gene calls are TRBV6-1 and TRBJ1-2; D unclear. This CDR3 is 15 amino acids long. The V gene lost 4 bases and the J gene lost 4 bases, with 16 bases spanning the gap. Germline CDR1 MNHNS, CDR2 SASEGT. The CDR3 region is CASSVGVDGLYGYTF. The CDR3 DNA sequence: TGTGCCAGCAGTGTAGGAGTTGACGGCCTCTATGGCTACACCTTC.

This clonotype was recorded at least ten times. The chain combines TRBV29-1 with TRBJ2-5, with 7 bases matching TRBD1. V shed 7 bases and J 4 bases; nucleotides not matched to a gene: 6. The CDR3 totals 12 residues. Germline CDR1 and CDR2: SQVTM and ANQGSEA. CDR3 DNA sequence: TGCAGCGCCGGGACAGAGCCAGAGACCCAGTACTTC. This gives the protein CSAGTEPETQYF.

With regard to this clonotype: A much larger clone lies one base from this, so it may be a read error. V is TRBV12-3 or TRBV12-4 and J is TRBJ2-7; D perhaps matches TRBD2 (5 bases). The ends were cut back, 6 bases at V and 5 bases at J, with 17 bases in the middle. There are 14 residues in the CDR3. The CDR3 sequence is CASSPVQRSHEQYF. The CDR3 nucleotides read TGTGCCAGCAGCCCTGTCCAGCGGAGCCACGAGCAGTACTTC.